These 26 T cell receptor beta chains originate from one sample sequenced in a study of radiotherapy plus CTLA-4 blockade in lung cancer. Method: immunoSEQ multiplex PCR; TCRdb's copy keeps in-frame clones and lacks some. The sample includes under 40,000 clones, approximately 70% of them seen just once. The sequencing here drew on peripheral blood, taken from a patient treated with radiotherapy plus ipilimumab. These receptors were obtained from a human donor with non-small cell lung cancer who had stable disease on radiotherapy plus ipilimumab.

This clone has a single count. The V gene is TRBV14, the J gene TRBJ2-3, with 11 bases matching TRBD2. CDR3 length: 19 amino acids. The germline V gene encodes CDR1 SGHDN and CDR2 FVKESK. The trim removed 4 bases at V and 4 bases at J, leaving 16 bases unmatched. DNA of the CDR3: TGTGCCAGCAGCCGCCGAGGACTAGCGGGCCCTTCACGGCCAGATACGCAGTATTTT. Its translation is CASSRRGLAGPSRPDTQYF.

This clone was picked up a small number of times. The chain employs TRBV7-2 and TRBJ2-1; D gene uncertain. Germline V CDR1 and CDR2: SGHTA, FQGNSA. This CDR3 spans 15 amino acids. V shed 2 bases and J shed 2 bases, with 10 bases lying between them. The CDR3 nucleotides are TGTGCCAGCAGCTTATCGGGTATAACCTACAATGAGCAGTTCTTC. This encodes CASSLSGITYNEQFF.

The V call is TRBV19, the J call TRBJ1-5, with 8 positions matching TRBD1. This CDR3 is built from 14 residues. V was pared by 6 bases and J by 4 bases, with 5 bases of the junction left unmatched. Germline CDR1 LNHDA, CDR2 SQIVND (reference sequence). The CDR3 nucleotides read TGTGCCAGTAGCGGACAGGGCGGAAATCAGCCCCAGCATTTT. Residues: CASSGQGGNQPQHF.

This chain joins TRBV21-1 and TRBJ2-3; the table names TRBD2, a call not compared with the DNA. TRBV21-1 is a listed pseudogene. The CDR3 contains 23 residues. CDR3 coding DNA: TGTGCCAGCAGCACCTCCGGGCGAAGGCTGCGACTAGCGGGACTTACTAGCACAGATACGCAGTATTTT. Protein: CASSTSGRRLRLAGLTSTDTQYF.

The chain joins TRBV6-6 to TRBJ1-2; TRBD1 agrees at 8 bases. This CDR3 contains 15 residues. The V and J ends lost 2 bases and 6 bases, in that order; junction bases with no gene match: 8. In germline, CDR1 is MNHNY, CDR2 SVGAGI (reference sequence). The CDR3 loop reads CASSYQGAQSDGYTF. CDR3 DNA: TGTGCCAGCAGTTACCAGGGGGCGCAGTCCGATGGCTACACCTTC.

This clone appeared once. The chain carries TRBV19 and TRBJ1-4, with D unclear. The length of the CDR3 is 14 residues. V was trimmed by 5 bases and J by 4 bases, leaving 11 bases between them. Germline-derived CDR1 and CDR2 are LNHDA and SQIVND (reference sequence). CDR3 sequence reads: CASSYRTGNEKLFF. The CDR3 DNA follows: TGTGCCAGTAGTTACAGAACCGGTAATGAAAAACTGTTTTTT.

This clone ranks as medium-sized (0.01 to 0.1%). Here the CDR3 reads CASSLGLAGAGEQYF. The CDR3 nucleotides read TGTGCCAGCAGCTTGGGACTAGCGGGAGCTGGCGAGCAGTACTTC. V and J are TRBV5-4 and TRBJ2-7, with TRBD2 matching over 12 bases. The CDR3 is 15 residues long. Germline trimming cut 0 bases from V and 6 bases from J; bases unmatched to any gene: 4. Germline CDR1 and CDR2: SGHNT and YYREEE (reference sequence).

Of note for this clone: Other DNA variants within this sample encode the same CDR3. The V and J genes are TRBV7-8 and TRBJ2-7; maybe TRBD1 (6 bases). The germline CDR1 and CDR2 sequences are SGHVS and FQNEAQ. V lost 6 bases to trimming and J lost 5 bases, with 17 bases between them. This CDR3 is built from 14 residues. This CDR3 reads CASSSRWTAHEQYF. The CDR3, as DNA: TGTGCCAGCAGTTCTAGATGGACAGCTCACGAGCAGTACTTC.

The J gene is TRBJ2-3, the V gene TRBV6-4, with 12 positions matching TRBD1. This CDR3 has 17 amino acids. Germline V gene lookup returns CDR1 MRHNA and CDR2 SNTAGT. DNA for the CDR3: TGTGTCAGTGCCGGGACAGGGGGCGCGGCGGGACACAATACGCAGTATTTT. It translates to CVSAGTGGAAGHNTQYF.

This sequence joins TRBV5-4 and TRBJ2-5, with 13 bases that match TRBD2. The end of the DNA aligns better with TRBJ2-7, so the J call may be wrong. Germline CDR1 and CDR2: SGHNT and YYREEE (reference sequence). This CDR3 contains 14 residues. DNA for the CDR3: TGTGCCAGCAGCCGGACTAGCGGGAGAGCCGAGCAGTACTTC. It encodes CASSRTSGRAEQYF.

Only one count was recorded for this clone. J is TRBJ1-1 and V is TRBV10-2, with a tentative D call TRBD1 (5 bases). The CDR3 is made up of 15 amino acids. Germline assignment: CDR1 WSHSY and CDR2 SAAADI. Trimming took off 1 base at V and 2 bases at J, with 11 bases between the two ends. In DNA, the CDR3 is TGCGCCAGCAGTGAGTTCCTTCAGGGTAACACTGAAGCTTTCTTT. Its translation: CASSEFLQGNTEAFF.

The rearrangement joins TRBV7-9 to TRBJ2-1; D remains ambiguous. Germline V gene lookup returns CDR1 SEHNR and CDR2 FQNEAQ (reference sequence). The V end was cut by 3 bases, the J end by 5 bases, with 11 bases between. The CDR3 consists of 14 residues. CDR3 amino acids: CASSLASINNEQFF. CDR3 DNA sequence: TGTGCCAGCAGCTTGGCCAGCATAAACAATGAGCAGTTCTTC. Full variable domain (rest looked up from reference TRBV7-9 and TRBJ2-1): DTGVSQNPRHKITKRGQNVTFRCDPISEHNRLYWYRQTLGQGPEFLTYFQNEAQLEKSRLLSDRFSAERPKGSFSTLEIQRTEQGDSAMYLCASSLASINNEQFFGPGTRLTVL.

This chain connects TRBV9 to TRBJ2-1; D is uncertain. Germline CDR1 and CDR2: SGDLS and YYNGEE. V lost 0 bases and J lost 4, with 5 bases in between. The CDR3 has 13 amino acids. The CDR3 here is CASSVEAYNEQFF. The CDR3 DNA follows: TGTGCCAGCAGCGTAGAAGCGTACAATGAGCAGTTCTTC.

Details on this clone: Additional DNA sequences in this sample encode the identical CDR3. The chain is built from TRBV19 and TRBJ2-7; possibly TRBD1 for D (5 bases). Per germline, CDR1 LNHDA and CDR2 SQIVND (reference sequence). This CDR3 has 14 residues. V lost 6 bases and J lost 8, with 20 bases in between. CDR3 sequence (DNA): TGTGCCAGTAGGTCCGGCAAAGGGCAGGGCAAGCAGTACTTC. As protein: CASRSGKGQGKQYF. Full variable domain (missing parts from reference TRBV19 and TRBJ2-7): DGGITQSPKYLFRKEGQNVTLSCEQNLNHDAMYWYRQDPGQGLRLIYYSQIVNDFQKGDIAEGYSVSREKKESFPLTVTSAQKNPTAFYLCASRSGKGQGKQYFGPGTRLTVT.

To note about this clone: A junction end diverges from the germline sequence, so it may reflect a read error. The same CDR3 also results from other DNA sequences found in this sample. The chain is built from TRBV6-1 and TRBJ1-3; D is undetermined. CDR1 and CDR2 (germline): MNHNS, SASEGT. This CDR3 has 13 amino acids. CDR3 protein: CASSEGFGNTIYF. The CDR3 nucleotides read TGTGCCAGCAGCGAAGGTTTTGGAAACACCATATATTTT.

V and J are TRBV11-3 and TRBJ2-3; D gene unclear. The CDR3 extends over 13 amino acids. V lost 1 base to trimming and J lost 1 base, with 3 bases between them. Germline CDR1 SGHNT, CDR2 YENEEA. This CDR3 reads CASSLGRTDTQYF. The CDR3 bases are TGTGCCAGCAGCTTAGGACGCACAGATACGCAGTATTTT.

V usage is TRBV9 and J usage is TRBJ2-5, with 10 bases matching TRBD2. Germline CDR1 reads SGDLS; CDR2 reads YYNGEE. This CDR3 comprises 17 residues. V shed 0 bases and J 5 bases; nucleotides not matched to a gene: 10. CDR3 loop: CASSVGPLLAGDETQYF. The CDR3 nucleotides read TGTGCCAGCAGCGTAGGCCCCCTCCTAGCGGGAGACGAGACCCAGTACTTC.

The rearrangement uses TRBV4-1 and TRBJ2-7; D gene unclear. Germline values: CDR1 MGHRA, CDR2 YSYEKL. V shed 0 bases and J shed 0 bases, with 6 bases lying between them. The CDR3 runs 14 residues. The CDR3 DNA is TGCGCCAGCAGCCAAGATCCTTACTCCTACGAGCAGTACTTC. Its protein product is CASSQDPYSYEQYF.

The chain uses TRBV5-1 and TRBJ2-5; no definite D call. V gave up 1 base and J gave up 4 bases, with 2 bases separating them. There are 11 residues in the CDR3. Looked up from germline, CDR1 is SGHRS and CDR2 is YFSETQ. CDR3 region: CASSLLETQYF. CDR3 DNA sequence: TGCGCCAGCAGCTTGTTAGAGACCCAGTACTTC.

The chain links TRBV10-2 to TRBJ2-7; 9 nucleotides align to TRBD2. This CDR3 is 16 amino acids long. Germline CDR1 and CDR2: WSHSY and SAAADI. Trimming cost V 2 bases and J 0 bases; bases outside gene matches: 5. In DNA form, the CDR3 reads TGCGCCAGCAGTGAGAGTCTAGCGGGGACCTCCTACGAGCAGTACTTC. Translated, it gives CASSESLAGTSYEQYF.

The chain combines TRBV18 with TRBJ1-3, with D perhaps matching TRBD1 (6 bases). The CDR3 is made up of 17 amino acids. Germline lookup yields CDR1 KGHSH and CDR2 LQKENI. Deletions cut 4 bases from V and 0 bases from J, with 16 bases between. CDR3 residues: CASSQRTGPISGNTIYF. Written as DNA, the CDR3 is TGTGCCAGCTCACAGAGAACAGGGCCCATCTCTGGAAACACCATATATTTT.

V gene TRBV5-8 combines with J gene TRBJ2-3; D is uncertain. Germline V gene data show CDR1 as SGHTS and CDR2 as YDEGEE. The CDR3 covers 17 residues. The V end was cut by 1 base, the J end by 0 bases, with 15 bases between. The CDR3 nucleotides are TGTGCCAGCAGCTTGATAGTTAACGGAGATAGCACAGATACGCAGTATTTT. This gives the protein CASSLIVNGDSTDTQYF.

J is TRBJ1-4 and V is TRBV6-1, with 7 bases matching TRBD1. V trimming: 6 bases; J trimming: 8 bases; junction bases outside the gene matches: 3. CDR1 MNHNS and CDR2 SASEGT come from the germline V gene. The CDR3 covers 12 residues. The DNA for the CDR3 is TGTGCCAGCAGAAGACAGGGAGAAAAACTGTTTTTT. Its protein product is CASRRQGEKLFF.

The V call is TRBV4-2, the J call TRBJ2-7; 9 nucleotides match TRBD2. J was trimmed by 4 bases and V by 4 bases; bases with no gene match: 5. CDR3 length equals 14 residues. CDR1 LGHNA and CDR2 YNFKEQ come from the germline V gene. The CDR3 reads CASSPGLADYEQYF. The CDR3 DNA is TGTGCCAGCAGCCCGGGACTAGCAGATTACGAGCAGTACTTC.

The chain is built from TRBV5-1 and TRBJ2-1; 10 nucleotides line up with TRBD2. There are 16 residues in the CDR3. Germline loops: CDR1 SGHRS, CDR2 YFSETQ. The trim removed 1 base at V and 6 bases at J, leaving 7 bases unmatched. CDR3 protein: CASSLPSGSPANEQFF. CDR3 nucleotide sequence: TGCGCCAGCAGCTTGCCTAGCGGGAGCCCTGCCAATGAGCAGTTCTTC. Looking up the rest from reference TRBV5-1 and TRBJ2-1 gives the full variable domain: KAGVTQTPRYLIKTRGQQVTLSCSPISGHRSVSWYQQTPGQGLQFLFEYFSETQRNKGNFPGRFSGRQFSNSRSEMNVSTLELGDSALYLCASSLPSGSPANEQFFGPGTRLTVL.

This rearrangement joins TRBV5-1 to TRBJ2-7, with D possibly called TRBD1 or TRBD2 (7 bases each). V was pared by 4 bases and J by 6 bases, with 17 bases between. The CDR3 runs 14 residues. The V gene's germline CDR1 is SGHRS and CDR2 YFSETQ. The CDR3 DNA reads TGCGCCAGCAGCCCTGGGAGGGGGCCTCGCGAGCAGTACTTC. Protein sequence: CASSPGRGPREQYF.